Following are 13 T cell receptor beta chains from one sample sequenced in a study of T cell repertoires in ileal Crohn's disease. The time point: inflamed ileum from the surgical specimen. Measured with immunoSEQ multiplex PCR; TCRdb has only the in-frame clones, and not every one. Of 1,500 to 2,000 clones listed, 75% to 90% are singletons. Sequenced input: ileal tissue. The source of these receptors is an adult with Crohn's disease.

This clone was found once. The chain joins TRBV19 to TRBJ2-1, with 11 bases fitting TRBD2. The CDR3 contains 16 residues. Germline V gene data show CDR1 as LNHDA and CDR2 as SQIVND (reference sequence). V shed 4 bases, J shed 5 bases, and the junction held 7 bases outside the gene matches. CDR3 residues: CASSRTSGSNHNEQFF. The CDR3 nucleotides are TGTGCCAGTAGTAGAACTAGCGGGAGTAACCACAATGAGCAGTTCTTC.

The J gene is TRBJ2-1, the V gene TRBV5-1, with a tentative D call TRBD1 (5 bases). CDR1 SGHRS and CDR2 YFSETQ come from the germline V gene. This CDR3 spans 15 amino acids. Trimming removed 1 base at V and 1 base at J, with 9 bases between. CDR3 in amino acids: CASSLYSGSYNEQFF. As DNA, the CDR3 is TGCGCCAGCAGCTTGTATTCAGGGTCCTACAATGAGCAGTTCTTC.

The genes are TRBV28 and TRBJ1-1, with D tentatively TRBD1 (6 bases). V lost 7 bases and J lost 0, with 9 bases in between. Germline V gene lookup returns CDR1 MDHEN and CDR2 SYDVKM. The CDR3 length is 13 residues. The CDR3 reads CASMGHMNTEAFF. CDR3 DNA: TGTGCCAGCATGGGACACATGAACACTGAAGCTTTCTTT.

This clone was seen a single time. The rearrangement uses TRBV28 and TRBJ1-1; 7 positions match TRBD1. V shed 6 bases, J shed 1 base, and the junction held 8 bases outside the gene matches. The CDR3 spans 15 residues. The germline V gene has CDR1 MDHEN and CDR2 SYDVKM. The CDR3 here is CASRSHGQANTEAFF. CDR3 nucleotide sequence: TGTGCCAGCAGATCCCATGGACAGGCGAACACTGAAGCTTTCTTT.

A single count supports this clone. V gene TRBV9 combines with J gene TRBJ1-2; D unclear. This CDR3 region has 12 residues. The germline V gene has CDR1 SGDLS and CDR2 YYNGEE. With 0 bases removed from V and 5 bases from J, the gap between germline ends came to 5 bases. Here the CDR3 reads CASSVDQYGYTF. CDR3 nucleotide sequence: TGTGCCAGCAGCGTAGATCAGTATGGCTACACCTTC.

The chain is built from TRBV5-1 and TRBJ2-4, with D perhaps TRBD2 (6 bases). The V and J ends lost 2 bases and 1 base respectively, with 7 bases between them. CDR3 length: 14 residues. Per germline, CDR1 SGHRS and CDR2 YFSETQ. The CDR3 DNA reads as TGCGCCAGCAGCTTCGCGGGGGCCAAAAACATTCAGTACTTC. Protein sequence: CASSFAGAKNIQYF.

The gene calls are TRBV11-2 and TRBJ1-3; no firm D call. This CDR3 contains 17 residues. V shed 4 bases and J shed 0 bases, with 16 bases lying between them. The germline gives CDR1 SGHAT, CDR2 FQNNGV. CDR3 protein: CASSSPLGRGSGNTIYF. CDR3 nucleotide sequence: TGTGCCAGCAGCTCCCCCCTCGGACGAGGCTCTGGAAACACCATATATTTT.

The rearrangement uses TRBV19 and TRBJ1-1, with D perhaps matching TRBD1 (5 bases). Germline V CDR1 and CDR2: LNHDA, SQIVND (reference sequence). V was trimmed by 3 bases and J by 0 bases, leaving 8 bases between them. CDR3 length: 14 residues. This chain's CDR3 is CASSMGQLNTEAFF. In nucleotides, the CDR3 is TGTGCCAGTAGTATGGGGCAGCTGAACACTGAAGCTTTCTTT.

J is TRBJ1-1 and V is TRBV6-6, with 7 bases identical to TRBD1. Germline V CDR1 and CDR2: MNHNY, SVGAGI (reference sequence). The CDR3 spans 15 residues. The V and J ends lost 5 bases and 5 bases, in that order; junction bases with no gene match: 11. In DNA, the CDR3 is TGTGCCAGCAGTCCGCGGACAGGCGGGTGGACTGAAGCTTTCTTT. Its translation is CASSPRTGGWTEAFF.

The V call is TRBV6-5, the J call TRBJ2-3, with a weak D call TRBD2 (5 bases). V gave up 2 bases and J gave up 3 bases, with 9 bases separating them. The CDR3 has 14 amino acids. Germline CDR1 and CDR2: MNHEY and SVGAGI. The CDR3 coding sequence is TGTGCCAGCAGTTACATGGTAGCGACAGATACGCAGTATTTT. Its translation: CASSYMVATDTQYF.

V is TRBV10-2 and J is TRBJ1-1; D unclear. The CDR3 has 14 amino acids. From germline, CDR1 is WSHSY and CDR2 SAAADI. The V gene lost 4 bases and the J gene lost 0 bases, with 9 bases spanning the gap. The CDR3 region is CASSVSSMNTEAFF. CDR3 bases: TGCGCCAGCAGTGTAAGCAGCATGAACACTGAAGCTTTCTTT.

V is TRBV5-6 and J is TRBJ2-3, with D perhaps matching TRBD1 (6 bases). Germline-derived CDR1 and CDR2 are SGHDT and YYEEEE. This CDR3 has 16 amino acids. V was cut by 1 base and J by 0 bases, with 12 bases left in between. The CDR3 protein is CASSLLGALSTDTQYF. Written as DNA, the CDR3 is TGTGCCAGCAGCTTGCTGGGGGCCCTTAGCACAGATACGCAGTATTTT.

The chain employs TRBV5-1 and TRBJ1-2, with D unclear. The CDR3 sequence is 13 residues long. Per germline, CDR1 SGHRS and CDR2 YFSETQ. V was cut by 0 bases and J by 6 bases, with 9 bases left in between. CDR3 amino acids: CASSLGNVDGYTF. The CDR3 nucleotides are TGCGCCAGCAGCTTGGGGAACGTCGATGGCTACACCTTC.